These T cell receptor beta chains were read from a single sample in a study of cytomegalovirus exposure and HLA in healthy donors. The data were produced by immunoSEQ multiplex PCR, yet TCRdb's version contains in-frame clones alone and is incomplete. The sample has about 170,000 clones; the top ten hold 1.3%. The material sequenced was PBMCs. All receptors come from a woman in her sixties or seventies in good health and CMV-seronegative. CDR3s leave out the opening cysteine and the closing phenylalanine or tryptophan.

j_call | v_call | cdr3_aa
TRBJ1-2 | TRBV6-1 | ASSEPGGLGYT
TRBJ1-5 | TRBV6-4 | ASSRTGGPNQPQH
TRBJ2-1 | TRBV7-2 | ASSLVRAGEQF
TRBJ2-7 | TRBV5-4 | ASSLGWTGSVYEQY
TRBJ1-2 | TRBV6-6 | ASSSRDRSNYGYT
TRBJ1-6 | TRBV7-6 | ASSPQMNPLH
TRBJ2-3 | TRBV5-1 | ASSLTTGATDTQY
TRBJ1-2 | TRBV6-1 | ASSEEWGGDLDGYT
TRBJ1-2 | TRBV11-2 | ASSLGLNYGYT
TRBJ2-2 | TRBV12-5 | ASGRDTGELF
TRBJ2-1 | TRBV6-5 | ASSYRRPEYNEQF
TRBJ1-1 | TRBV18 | ASSPDAGNTEAF
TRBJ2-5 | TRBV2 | ASSGGTAAETQY
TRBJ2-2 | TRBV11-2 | ASSRELAGRTGELF
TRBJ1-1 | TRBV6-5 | ASRSGQGNTEAF
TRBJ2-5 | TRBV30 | AWSGSRETQY
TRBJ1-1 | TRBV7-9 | ASSPQGALNTEAF
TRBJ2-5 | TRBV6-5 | ASRPPARNQETQY
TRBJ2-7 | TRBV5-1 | ASSLATVSYEQY
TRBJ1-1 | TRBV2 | ASSVDRDTEAF
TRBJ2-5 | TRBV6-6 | ASSSAGGRETQY
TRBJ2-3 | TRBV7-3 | ASSLTLSGGDTQY
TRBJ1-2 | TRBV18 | ASSPPLLQDFNYGYT
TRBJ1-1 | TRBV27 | ASSLALDTEAF
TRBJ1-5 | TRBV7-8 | ASSLGSRQGGSNQPQH
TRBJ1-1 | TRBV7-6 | ASSLGGGSNTEAF
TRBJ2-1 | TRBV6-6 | ASSSSGRADEQF
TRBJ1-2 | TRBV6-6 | ASSSNGGQVGYT
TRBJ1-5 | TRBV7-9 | ASSRLGSDQPQH
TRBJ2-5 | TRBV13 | ASSLNRVTETQY
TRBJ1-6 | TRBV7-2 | ASSAQGQQSPLH
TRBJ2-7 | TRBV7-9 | ASTRGDGSYEQY
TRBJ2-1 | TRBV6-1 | ASRIGTAHKF
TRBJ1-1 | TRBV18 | ASSPERDTEAF
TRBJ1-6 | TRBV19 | ASSLGGRDSPLH
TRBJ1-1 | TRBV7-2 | ASSLSSRTEAF
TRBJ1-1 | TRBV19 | ASSLQGQGTEAF
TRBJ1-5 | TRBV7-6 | ASSLERGTGGFNQPQH
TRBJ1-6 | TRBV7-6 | ASSSGQWNSPLH
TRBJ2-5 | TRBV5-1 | ASSLANNRGQETQY
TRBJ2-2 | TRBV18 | ASSGGLNTGELF
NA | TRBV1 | TSSQAPSGRYEQY
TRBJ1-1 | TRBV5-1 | ASSPFLGENTEAF
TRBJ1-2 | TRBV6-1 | ASSEGQLRYGYT
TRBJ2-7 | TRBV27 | ASSFGRGGTTLSSYEQY